The text below deals with one T cell receptor (beta chain). The data derive from a study of OX40 agonist ivuxolimab in advanced cancers. Across the study: Two patients with cutaneous melanoma and one with hepatocellular carcinoma, three in total, showed partial responses.

Germline CDR1 SGHTA, CDR2 FQGNSA. Trimming cost V 1 base and J 7 bases, with 14 bases left between them. CDR3 length: 15 amino acids. Clones were sequenced by immunoSEQ multiplex PCR, and TCRdb holds only the in-frame ones, with some missing. Of tens of thousands of clones listed, approximately 82% are singletons. This specimen consisted of CD4+ or CD8+ T cells sorted from blood, obtained in a trial of the OX40 agonist ivuxolimab. The J gene is TRBJ2-1, the V gene TRBV7-2; possible D gene TRBD2, 5 bases. This TCR came from an adult with an advanced solid tumor such as melanoma, head and neck, liver or kidney cancer. The CDR3 sequence: CASSLEPGRTNEQFF. The CDR3 DNA follows: TGTGCCAGCAGCTTAGAACCGGGTAGGACTAATGAGCAGTTCTTC.